Below, 28 T cell receptor beta chains from the same sample are listed, as sequenced in a study of monozygotic twins with inflammatory bowel disease. TCRdb reanalyzed the 5' RACE reads, giving one entry per CDR3 protein sequence and no DNA. The sample has around 220,000 distinct CDR3 sequences; the top ten hold 7.7%. Sequenced input: blood. These TCRs come from a human donor with ulcerative colitis or Crohn's disease, or a healthy co-twin of an affected twin (not recorded which).

The V gene is TRBV20-1, the J gene TRBJ1-5. The V gene's germline CDR1 is DFQATT and CDR2 SNEGSKA (reference sequence). The CDR3 spans 14 residues. CDR3 protein: CSATISYSNQPQHF.

V gene TRBV2 combines with J gene TRBJ2-7; without DNA, the TCRdb call of TRBD1 cannot be checked. Germline V CDR1 and CDR2: SNHLY, FYNNEI. The CDR3 consists of 12 residues. The CDR3 reads CASSFDRGEQYF. The full variable domain, with the rest looked up from reference TRBV2 and TRBJ2-7, is EPEVTQTPSHQVTQMGQEVILRCVPISNHLYFYWYRQILGQKVEFLVSFYNNEISEKSEIFDDQFSVERPDGSNFTLKIRSTKLEDSAMYFCASSFDRGEQYFGPGTRLTVT.

V gene TRBV7-2 combines with J gene TRBJ2-3; the TRBD1 assignment by TCRdb is unverifiable without DNA. Per the germline V gene, CDR1 is SGHTA and CDR2 is FQGNSA. This CDR3 comprises 15 residues. The CDR3 sequence: CASISDGTGTDTQYF.

The rearrangement uses TRBV29-1 and TRBJ2-2. Germline-derived CDR1 and CDR2 are SQVTM and ANQGSEA. The CDR3 has 14 residues. The CDR3 is CSVEQVPNTGELFF.

The chain joins TRBV4-1 to TRBJ2-5; TCRdb proposes TRBD2, but this gene call is untestable without DNA. The CDR3 runs to 14 residues. Germline V gene lookup returns CDR1 MGHRA and CDR2 YSYEKL. CDR3: CASSGGASQETQYF.

V is TRBV5-1 and J is TRBJ2-1; without DNA, the TCRdb call of TRBD2 cannot be checked. The CDR3 has 13 amino acids. The germline V gene has CDR1 SGHRS and CDR2 YFSETQ. CDR3 amino acids: CASTSGGSDEQFF.

The chain carries TRBV6-4 and TRBJ2-6; TCRdb lists TRBD1, though no DNA is available to test this call. Germline CDR1 MRHNA, CDR2 SNTAGT. The CDR3 sequence is 15 residues long. The CDR3 region is CASKDSPSGANVLTF.

V and J are TRBV27 and TRBJ2-1; TCRdb gives TRBD1 as the D gene, but with no DNA this cannot be confirmed. The CDR3 is made up of 13 amino acids. Germline-derived CDR1 and CDR2 are MNHEY and SMNVEV (reference sequence). CDR3 loop: CASSFPGVNEQFF.

V and J are TRBV25-1 and TRBJ2-3; TCRdb picks TRBD2, but there is no DNA to check that call. Germline lookup yields CDR1 MGHDK and CDR2 SYGVNS. The CDR3 covers 14 residues. CDR3: CASSDASSRDTQYF.

The CDR3: CASSWDTGGPDTQYF. The V gene is TRBV5-1, the J gene TRBJ2-3. In germline, CDR1 is SGHRS, CDR2 YFSETQ. The CDR3 spans 15 residues.

V is TRBV7-3 and J is TRBJ2-7; TCRdb calls TRBD1, which cannot be checked without DNA. The CDR3 totals 14 residues. CDR1 is SGHTA and CDR2 is FQGTGA in the germline V gene. CDR3 protein: CASSLAGGPGEQYF. The whole variable domain, remainder taken from reference TRBV7-3 and TRBJ2-7, is GAGVSQTPSNKVTEKGKYVELRCDPISGHTALYWYRQSLGQGPEFLIYFQGTGAADDSGLPNDRFFAVRPEGSVSTLKIQRTERGDSAVYLCASSLAGGPGEQYFGPGTRLTVT.

The rearrangement uses TRBV7-7 and TRBJ2-3. This CDR3 has 14 residues. CDR1 and CDR2 (germline): SSHAT, FNYEAQ (reference sequence). CDR3 in amino acids: CASSLAVGTDTQYF.

The rearrangement links TRBV28 to TRBJ1-5. Germline V gives CDR1 MDHEN, CDR2 SYDVKM. The CDR3 loop spans 15 amino acids. The CDR3 spells CASSPPGGIGQPQHF.

The genes are TRBV13 and TRBJ2-5; TCRdb gives TRBD2 as the D gene, but with no DNA this cannot be confirmed. The V gene's germline CDR1 is PRHDT and CDR2 FYEKMQ (reference sequence). The CDR3 extends over 15 amino acids. CDR3 sequence: CASSSYGGEQETQYF.

The chain uses TRBV29-1 and TRBJ2-7; the D call of TRBD1 rests on TCRdb alone, since no DNA is present to check it. CDR1 is SQVTM and CDR2 is ANQGSEA in the germline V gene. The CDR3 totals 12 residues. The CDR3: CSVEDRVREQYF.

The rearrangement joins TRBV10-3 to TRBJ2-7; absent DNA, TCRdb's TRBD1 call cannot be checked. Germline V CDR1 and CDR2: ENHRY, SYGVKD. This CDR3 comprises 14 residues. The CDR3 here is CAISESGQVGEQYF.

The gene calls are TRBV5-6 and TRBJ2-7; the D gene TCRdb calls, TRBD2, cannot be checked with no DNA. The CDR3 is 14 residues long. Germline V CDR1 and CDR2: SGHDT, YYEEEE. This CDR3 is CASSFIQRCYEQYF. Using reference TRBV5-6 and TRBJ2-7 for the parts outside the CDR3, the full variable domain is DAGVTQSPTHLIKTRGQQVTLRCSPKSGHDTVSWYQQALGQGPQFIFQYYEEEERQRGNFPDRFSGHQFPNYSSELNVNALLLGDSALYLCASSFIQRCYEQYFGPGTRLTVT.

This chain links TRBV6-6 with TRBJ1-4. Germline CDR1 and CDR2: MNHNY and SVGAGI (reference sequence). The CDR3 runs 12 residues. Here the CDR3 reads CASTFMGGPLFF.

CDR3 region: CSAPGTGFQETQYF. The rearrangement uses TRBV20-1 and TRBJ2-5; TCRdb returns TRBD1, unconfirmable since there is no DNA. Looked up from germline, CDR1 is DFQATT and CDR2 is SNEGSKA (reference sequence). The CDR3 consists of 14 residues.

The chain recombines TRBV7-2 with TRBJ2-5; the D call from TCRdb, TRBD2, cannot be confirmed without DNA. The CDR3 runs 19 residues. Germline values: CDR1 SGHTA, CDR2 FQGNSA. This chain's CDR3 is CASSLAGVAALKYQETQYF. Based on the CDR3 plus reference TRBV7-2 and TRBJ2-5, the full variable domain is GAGVSQSPSNKVTEKGKDVELRCDPISGHTALYWYRQSLGQGLEFLIYFQGNSAPDKSGLPSDRFSAERTGGSVSTLTIQRTQQEDSAVYLCASSLAGVAALKYQETQYFGPGTRLLVL.

The rearrangement links TRBV11-3 to TRBJ2-1; TCRdb designates TRBD2, a call that cannot be tested without DNA. Per germline, CDR1 SGHNT and CDR2 YENEEA. The CDR3 is made up of 15 amino acids. The CDR3 sequence: CASSLDERAYNEQFF.

The rearrangement uses TRBV4-2 and TRBJ2-1; the TCRdb D gene call, TRBD1, has no DNA to confirm it. The CDR3 runs 16 residues. The germline V gene encodes CDR1 LGHNA and CDR2 YNFKEQ. The CDR3 sequence: CASSHPLGGPSNEQFF.

The rearrangement joins TRBV4-2 to TRBJ2-7; TCRdb reports TRBD1, a call that lacks DNA to check it against. Germline-derived CDR1 and CDR2 are LGHNA and YNFKEQ. This CDR3 comprises 19 residues. The CDR3 sequence: CASSPFVLRTGTSDYEQYF.

V and J are TRBV29-1 and TRBJ1-1; TCRdb's assignment of TRBD1 cannot be checked, as there is no DNA. CDR1 is SQVTM, CDR2 ANQGSEA, per germline. This CDR3 is built from 12 residues. The CDR3 here is CSAVPGQGEAFF.

This rearrangement joins TRBV7-9 to TRBJ2-3; TCRdb designates TRBD1, a call that cannot be tested without DNA. Germline lookup yields CDR1 SEHNR and CDR2 FQNEAQ (reference sequence). This CDR3 has 17 residues. The CDR3 loop is CASSSSPGQGTRYTQYF.

The rearrangement uses TRBV6-2 or TRBV6-3 and TRBJ1-5. This CDR3 region has 16 residues. From germline, CDR1 is MNHEY and CDR2 SVGEGT. The CDR3 spells CASKGLTKAINQPQHF.

This sequence joins TRBV2 and TRBJ1-4. Per germline, CDR1 SNHLY and CDR2 FYNNEI. The length of the CDR3 is 11 residues. The CDR3 is CASRSVEKLFF.

The gene calls are TRBV6-1 and TRBJ2-7; TCRdb outputs TRBD2, but without DNA this stays unchecked. The germline V gene has CDR1 MNHNS and CDR2 SASEGT. The CDR3 totals 14 residues. The CDR3: CASSERGLVYEQYF.